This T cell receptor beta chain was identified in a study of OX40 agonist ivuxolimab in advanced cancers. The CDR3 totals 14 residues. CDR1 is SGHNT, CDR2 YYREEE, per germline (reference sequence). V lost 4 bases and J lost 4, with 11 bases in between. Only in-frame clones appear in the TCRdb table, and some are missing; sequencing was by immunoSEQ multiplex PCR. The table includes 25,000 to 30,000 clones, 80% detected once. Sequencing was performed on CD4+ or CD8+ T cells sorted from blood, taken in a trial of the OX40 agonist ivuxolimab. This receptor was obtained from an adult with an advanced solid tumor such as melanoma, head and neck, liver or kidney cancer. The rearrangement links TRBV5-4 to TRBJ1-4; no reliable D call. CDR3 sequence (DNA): TGTGCCAGCAGCCTGGACTCCTATAATGAAAAACTGTTTTTT. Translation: CASSLDSYNEKLFF.